The T cell receptor beta chain under discussion was sequenced for a study of a mutant IDH1 vaccine in newly diagnosed glioma. Study background: Vaccination followed radiotherapy alone by 4-6 weeks, or accompanied temozolomide cycles. Among treated patients, roughly 60% were male and around 38% female, and mean age was approximately 40 years. Study-wide findings and caveats: Vaccination induced immune responses in 85% to 95% of patients.

The time point is: week 35, safety follow-up. Alongside topical imiquimod, each dose of vaccine comprised 300 ug of mutant IDH1 20-mer peptide. Patients carried new grade 3 or 4 IDH1-mutant astrocytomas lacking nuclear ATRX. The assay was immunoSEQ multiplex PCR, and TCRdb's table has in-frame clones only and misses some. The data show roughly 52,000 clones, about 85% seen once. For this clone: Its antigen is currently unknown.

The sample was PBMCs, taken from a glioma patient whose treatment included an IDH1 peptide vaccine. The source of this sequence is a woman aged 18-30 years with glioma.

The CDR3 here is CASSYSGGPQHF. The CDR3 DNA is TGTGCCAGCAGTTACTCGGGGGGTCCCCAGCATTTT. This chain links TRBV6-5 with TRBJ1-5; possibly TRBD1 for D (5 bases). Germline V gene sequence: CDR1 MNHEY, CDR2 SVGAGI. CDR3 length: 12 residues. Trimming shortened V by 0 bases and J by 10 bases, and 7 bases separated the two germline ends.